This T cell receptor (beta chain) was captured in a study of blood T cell repertoires in COVID-19 (dated by TCRdb to about 2020). Regarding the research as a whole: The collaborator samples originated in the United States, Italy and Spain and spanned the acute and convalescent phases of COVID-19. The prospective study material was composed of cDNA or gDNA derived from T cells, B-cell-depleted T cells, or PBMCs. The samples were drawn from two sources: the first 160 participants of the ongoing ImmuneRACE study, and fewer than 1,500 subjects contributed by 6 global collaborators. A freely available public database, intended as a resource for researchers studying the immune response to SARS-CoV-2, is where the repertoires were released. Where available, HLA class I and class II types were taken from metadata supplied by the sample provider and were not determined by assay-based typing. Deeply sampled blood TCRbeta repertoires from subjects exposed to, actively infected with, or recovered from COVID-19 were included in the dataset. Nearly every sample came with metadata listing a de-identified subject ID, COVID-19 status, age in years and sex. What the study reported, not specific to this receptor: The quantity of clinical and demographic metadata differed by source and by participant and was supplied without curation.

TCRbeta CDR3 regions were amplified from genomic DNA using the immunoSEQ Assay, a bias-controlled multiplex PCR. In the paper's pipeline: The number of nucleated cells in each sample was estimated by amplification of reference gene primers within the assay. To quantify the absolute abundance of each unique TCRbeta CDR3 rearrangement, sequence reads were collapsed and filtered. For each sample, productive Simpson clonality was calculated by taking the square root of Simpson's diversity index across productive rearrangements. This is the immuneACCESS table as TCRdb keeps it, with only in-frame sequences that have V and J called. A part of the clones is gone; compared with another copy, unresolved V genes explain less than half, and the rest is unexplained. That table furnishes V, J and clone size, whereas the DNA furnished D and trimming. For this sample there are about 250,000 clones; roughly four fifths appear just once. The ten largest clonotypes hold around 3.3% of the sample.

In the case of this clone: The antigen it recognizes is unknown. No base quality information exists; no much larger clone differs at one position.

Including cysteine and phenylalanine, the CDR3 has 18 amino acids. Just the 54-base CDR3 DNA is kept, in frame starting at base 1. V loses 6 bases at its end and J loses 0 bases; junction bases beyond the gene matches: 7. CDR1 and CDR2 are drawn from the germline V gene: SGHTA, FQGTGA. Participants in the prospective study were aged about 18 to 95 years, lived in about two dozen United States geographic areas, and enrolled through a virtual design. In the prospective study, participants were assigned to cohorts based on the clinical history participants reported in a screening survey and a study questionnaire. Exposed participants had been in contact, within 2 weeks of entering the study, with a person who had a PCR-confirmed or clinician-diagnosed case of COVID-19. In the prospective study, mobile phlebotomists collected whole blood, serum and a nasopharyngeal or oropharyngeal swab from each participant. Prospective study participants could optionally give additional blood draws and questionnaires over an approximately 2-month period. Prospective study blood samples were shipped either frozen or at room temperature before DNA extraction.

The source material was PBMCs or T cells enriched from blood (not recorded which). Recombination joined TRBV7-3 with TRBJ2-2, with 13 bases in between that match TRBD2. This TCR was sampled from a middle-aged woman who had been exposed to COVID-19. CDR3 protein: CASSFGLAGASNTGELFF. The DNA sequence is given as TGTGCCAGCAGTTTTGGACTAGCGGGGGCCTCGAACACCGGGGAGCTGTTTTTT.